Listed here are 22 T cell receptor beta chains from one sample, sequenced in a study of shared clonotypes between healthy human individuals. Generated by immunoSEQ multiplex PCR, the TCRdb table keeps only in-frame clones and is missing some. Here the sample spans around 600,000 clones, approximately 95% being singletons. In the naive CD8 group, cells lacked CD45RO and were positively selected for CCR7, so terminally differentiated effector memory CD45RA+ cells were left out. The specimen sequenced was naive CD8+ T cells sorted from blood. These TCRs come from a woman under 40 in good health.

Here the CDR3 reads CASSIGTGPTYDTQYF. The CDR3 DNA sequence: TGTGCCAGTAGTATCGGAACCGGGCCCACATATGATACGCAGTATTTT. The V call is TRBV19, the J call TRBJ2-3; no clear D gene. The CDR3 has 16 residues. Per germline, CDR1 LNHDA and CDR2 SQIVND (reference sequence). V dropped 3 bases and J dropped 6 bases, with 19 bases sitting between them.

J is TRBJ2-3 and V is TRBV5-6; D is unclear. The V end was cut by 2 bases, the J end by 2 bases, with 3 bases between. The CDR3 runs to 12 residues. Germline loops: CDR1 SGHDT, CDR2 YYEEEE. The CDR3 sequence: CASSFYTDTQYF. DNA of the CDR3: TGTGCCAGCAGCTTTTACACAGATACGCAGTATTTT.

This chain joins TRBV28 and TRBJ2-1, with a tentative D call TRBD1 (5 bases). CDR3 length equals 16 residues. V was cut by 6 bases and J by 4 bases, with 19 bases left in between. The germline gives CDR1 MDHEN, CDR2 SYDVKM. The CDR3 sequence is CASRKKTEKLYNEQFF. The DNA for the CDR3 is TGTGCCAGCAGAAAAAAGACAGAAAAACTATACAATGAGCAGTTCTTC.

The rearrangement links TRBV28 to TRBJ1-1, with no clear D. With 5 bases removed from V and 4 bases from J, the gap between germline ends came to 11 bases. The germline gives CDR1 MDHEN, CDR2 SYDVKM. This CDR3 region has 13 residues. Written as DNA, the CDR3 is TGTGCCAGCAGTGAGACGGTTCTCACTGAAGCTTTCTTT. Translated: CASSETVLTEAFF.

V and J are TRBV18 and TRBJ2-7; D perhaps matches TRBD2 (6 bases). CDR3 length equals 14 residues. Per germline, CDR1 KGHSH and CDR2 LQKENI. V lost 3 bases, J lost 5 bases, and 14 bases lay in between. CDR3: CASSPGGLSDEQYF. In nucleotides, the CDR3 is TGTGCCAGCTCACCTGGGGGACTCTCTGACGAGCAGTACTTC.

This CDR3 is CASSYVPSTGELFF. The CDR3 DNA follows: TGTGCCAGCAGTTACGTTCCGAGCACCGGGGAGCTGTTTTTT. The chain has TRBV6-6 and TRBJ2-2; D unclear. Looked up from germline, CDR1 is MNHNY and CDR2 is SVGAGI (reference sequence). The CDR3 has 14 residues. V was cut by 2 bases and J by 4 bases, with 8 bases left in between.

The chain carries TRBV27 and TRBJ1-1, with TRBD1 identical over 7 bases. The germline V gene encodes CDR1 MNHEY and CDR2 SMNVEV (reference sequence). The CDR3 is made up of 16 amino acids. V shed 4 bases and J 1 base; nucleotides not matched to a gene: 9. The CDR3 coding sequence is TGTGCCAGCAGTTCCTTATGGGGACAGCAGAACACTGAAGCTTTCTTT. This gives the protein CASSSLWGQQNTEAFF.

The chain carries TRBV28 and TRBJ1-5; maybe TRBD1 (5 bases). This CDR3 region has 15 residues. Per the germline V gene, CDR1 is MDHEN and CDR2 is SYDVKM. V was trimmed by 1 base and J by 4 bases, leaving 11 bases between them. CDR3 sequence reads: CASSLFRGSNQPQHF. The CDR3, as DNA: TGTGCCAGCAGTTTATTTAGGGGTTCAAATCAGCCCCAGCATTTT.

The chain uses TRBV27 and TRBJ2-3; weak D call: TRBD2 (6 bases). Trimming pared 2 bases from V and 2 bases from J, leaving 8 bases between. This CDR3 is built from 14 residues. The germline gives CDR1 MNHEY, CDR2 SMNVEV (reference sequence). Here the CDR3 reads CASSLAGYTDTQYF. The CDR3, as DNA: TGTGCCAGCAGTTTAGCGGGATACACAGATACGCAGTATTTT.

This chain uses TRBV4-1 with TRBJ2-2; 8 nucleotides align to TRBD2. The trim removed 0 bases at V and 6 bases at J, leaving 15 bases unmatched. The CDR3 has 19 amino acids. Germline assignment: CDR1 MGHRA and CDR2 YSYEKL. The CDR3, as DNA: TGCGCCAGCAGCCAAGATATTTCCCTCAGCGGGAGATTATCCGGGGAGCTGTTTTTT. This gives the protein CASSQDISLSGRLSGELFF.

V and J are TRBV5-1 and TRBJ2-7; D is perhaps TRBD2 (6 bases). CDR1 and CDR2 (germline): SGHRS, YFSETQ. Trimming removed 0 bases from V and 3 bases from J, with 16 bases in between. CDR3 length: 16 amino acids. CDR3 nucleotide sequence: TGCGCCAGCAGCTTGGCCGTGGCGGGAACCCTCTACGAGCAGTACTTC. Translation: CASSLAVAGTLYEQYF.

CDR3 sequence reads: CASSFSATDITDTQYF. The CDR3 DNA reads TGTGCCAGCAGCTTCTCGGCGACGGATATCACAGATACGCAGTATTTT. The chain recombines TRBV11-2 with TRBJ2-3; D call uncertain. This CDR3 region has 16 residues. Germline CDR1 SGHAT, CDR2 FQNNGV. Trimming removed 3 bases at V and 2 bases at J, with 15 bases between.

The CDR3 loop reads CASSQGQDIYGYTF. DNA for the CDR3: TGTGCCAGCAGCCAGGGACAGGACATCTATGGCTACACCTTC. The V call is TRBV7-9, the J call TRBJ1-2; 8 nucleotides align to TRBD1. J gave up 4 bases and V 5 bases, and 6 bases lay outside the gene matches. The CDR3 extends over 14 amino acids. Germline V lookup: CDR1 SEHNR, CDR2 FQNEAQ (reference sequence). The full variable domain, rest sourced from reference TRBV7-9 and TRBJ1-2, is DTGVSQNPRHKITKRGQNVTFRCDPISEHNRLYWYRQTLGQGPEFLTYFQNEAQLEKSRLLSDRFSAERPKGSFSTLEIQRTEQGDSAMYLCASSQGQDIYGYTFGSGTRLTVV.

Only one count was recorded for this clone. Within the sample, other DNA sequences also encode this same CDR3. This chain connects TRBV9 to TRBJ2-5; D is ambiguous. This CDR3 contains 12 residues. Per the germline V gene, CDR1 is SGDLS and CDR2 is YYNGEE. V lost 0 bases, J lost 4 bases, and 4 bases lay in between. This chain's CDR3 is CASSVVGETQYF. The CDR3 nucleotides read TGTGCCAGCAGCGTAGTCGGAGAGACCCAGTACTTC. Together with reference TRBV9 and TRBJ2-5, the CDR3 gives the full variable domain: DSGVTQTPKHLITATGQRVTLRCSPRSGDLSVYWYQQSLDQGLQFLIQYYNGEERAKGNILERFSAQQFPDLHSELNLSSLELGDSALYFCASSVVGETQYFGPGTRLLVL.

This sequence joins TRBV7-2 and TRBJ1-1, with D perhaps matching TRBD1 (5 bases). The CDR3 runs 15 residues. Germline CDR1 is SGHTA and CDR2 is FQGNSA. Between the trimmed V and J ends, which lost 3 bases and 4 bases, there was a span of 15 bases. CDR3 amino acids: CASSFPWQGTTEAFF. In DNA form, the CDR3 reads TGTGCCAGCAGCTTCCCCTGGCAGGGTACCACTGAAGCTTTCTTT. Variable domain in full (rest from reference TRBV7-2 and TRBJ1-1): GAGVSQSPSNKVTEKGKDVELRCDPISGHTALYWYRQSLGQGLEFLIYFQGNSAPDKSGLPSDRFSAERTGGSVSTLTIQRTQQEDSAVYLCASSFPWQGTTEAFFGQGTRLTVV.

The rearrangement links TRBV11-1 to TRBJ2-5, with 8 nucleotides matching TRBD2. Germline V gene lookup returns CDR1 SGHAT and CDR2 FQDESV (reference sequence). The length of the CDR3 is 15 residues. V lost 5 bases and J lost 2; bases outside the gene matches: 7. CDR3 residues: CASSPPGLGQETQYF. DNA for the CDR3: TGTGCCAGCAGCCCCCCGGGACTAGGTCAAGAGACCCAGTACTTC.

The chain carries TRBV4-1 and TRBJ2-5, with TRBD2 as a possible D gene (5 bases). The CDR3 length is 16 residues. V lost 0 bases and J lost 4, with 15 bases in between. Germline V gene lookup returns CDR1 MGHRA and CDR2 YSYEKL. As DNA, the CDR3 is TGCGCCAGCAGCCAAGATTCCGCTAGCAGCGGAGAGACCCAGTACTTC. The encoded protein is CASSQDSASSGETQYF.

The chain carries TRBV27 and TRBJ2-7; D is possibly TRBD1 (6 bases). V was clipped by 4 bases and J by 0 bases, with 10 bases between them. CDR3 length equals 14 residues. Germline V gene sequence: CDR1 MNHEY, CDR2 SMNVEV (reference sequence). Written as DNA, the CDR3 is TGTGCCAGCAGTTCTCGGGACAACTCCTACGAGCAGTACTTC. Its translation: CASSSRDNSYEQYF.

This chain uses TRBV4-2 with TRBJ2-2, with D maybe TRBD1 (5 bases). Germline V gene data show CDR1 as LGHNA and CDR2 as YNFKEQ. This CDR3 spans 15 amino acids. Trimming took off 0 bases at V and 6 bases at J, with 11 bases between the two ends. The CDR3 DNA sequence: TGTGCCAGCAGCCAAGAAAGGGGTCGCGCCGGGGAGCTGTTTTTT. Encoded protein: CASSQERGRAGELFF.

This clone was seen a single time. The genes are TRBV28 and TRBJ1-1, with D maybe TRBD1 (5 bases). This CDR3 is built from 16 residues. Germline V gene data show CDR1 as MDHEN and CDR2 as SYDVKM. Trimming removed 3 bases at V and 6 bases at J, with 20 bases between. As DNA, the CDR3 is TGTGCCAGCAGTTTGGGCAGGGAGATTCTCTGGGCTGAAGCTTTCTTT. Protein: CASSLGREILWAEAFF.

This chain uses TRBV30 with TRBJ2-1; 7 bases are a match to TRBD2. The CDR3 has 16 residues. V was pared by 3 bases and J by 2 bases, with 10 bases of the junction left unmatched. Per germline, CDR1 GTSNPN and CDR2 SVGIG (reference sequence). The CDR3 here is CAWRVKGLAAYNEQFF. Written as DNA, the CDR3 is TGTGCCTGGAGAGTAAAGGGTCTAGCGGCCTACAATGAGCAGTTCTTC. Full variable domain (rest looked up from reference TRBV30 and TRBJ2-1): SQTIHQWPATLVQPVGSPLSLECTVEGTSNPNLYWYRQAAGRGLQLLFYSVGIGQISSEVPQNLSASRPQDRQFILSSKKLLLSDSGFYLCAWRVKGLAAYNEQFFGPGTRLTVL.

This clone was detected a few times. The sample has other DNA sequences that encode this CDR3 too. The chain combines TRBV6-1 with TRBJ2-7; D remains ambiguous. In germline, CDR1 is MNHNS, CDR2 SASEGT. Trimming cost V 4 bases and J 2 bases, with 0 bases left between them. This CDR3 is 10 amino acids long. CDR3 loop: CASSAYEQYF. In DNA form, the CDR3 reads TGTGCCAGCAGTGCCTACGAGCAGTACTTC.